The 5 T cell receptor beta chains given below trace back to one sample, sequenced in a study of CD8 T cells in ankylosing spondylitis. TCRdb passed the 5' RACE reads through MiXCR, listing each CDR3 protein once. The sample carries roughly 250,000 distinct CDR3 sequences, less than 10% recorded once. The source material was blood, either unsorted or a sorted T cell fraction (not recorded which). Receptor source: a male donor with ankylosing spondylitis or in good health (not recorded which).

This clonotype was counted ten times or more. CDR3 bases: TGCAGCGTTGAGGTCTTAGAGGGCTACACCTTC. This codes for CSVEVLEGYTF. The J gene is TRBJ1-2, the V gene TRBV29-1, with unresolved D. The V end was cut by 3 bases, the J end by 8 bases, with 10 bases between. The CDR3 extends over 11 amino acids. Per germline, CDR1 SQVTM and CDR2 ANQGSEA.

This clonotype has ten or more counts. The chain is built from TRBV20-1 and TRBJ2-1; D not resolved. Germline lookup yields CDR1 DFQATT and CDR2 SNEGSKA (reference sequence). CDR3 length equals 10 residues. Trimming removed 2 bases from V and 4 bases from J, with 0 bases in between. CDR3 protein: CSARYNEQFF. CDR3 coding DNA: TGCAGTGCTAGATACAATGAGCAGTTCTTC.

In its sample, this clonotype was seen a few times. CDR3 nucleotides: TGTGCCAGCAGCCTCGAACCGGGGGCCAACACTGAAGCTTTCTTT. It translates to CASSLEPGANTEAFF. The rearrangement joins TRBV4-2 to TRBJ1-1; a weak D match, TRBD1 (6 bases). CDR1 LGHNA and CDR2 YNFKEQ come from the germline V gene. CDR3 length: 15 amino acids. V was clipped by 4 bases and J by 2 bases, with 14 bases between them.

This clonotype appeared many times. J is TRBJ2-2 and V is TRBV4-1; 8 bases are a match to TRBD1. Per germline, CDR1 MGHRA and CDR2 YSYEKL. The CDR3 is 16 residues long. The V and J ends lost 5 bases and 3 bases, in that order; junction bases with no gene match: 8. The CDR3 sequence: CASSGRTGIDTGELFF. CDR3 in DNA: TGCGCCAGCAGCGGCCGGACAGGGATTGACACCGGGGAGCTGTTTTTT.

At least ten counts were recorded for this clonotype. This rearrangement joins TRBV11-2 to TRBJ2-7; a possible D gene is TRBD1 (6 bases). V lost 3 bases and J 0 bases, leaving 12 bases between the germline ends. This CDR3 spans 15 amino acids. Germline lookup yields CDR1 SGHAT and CDR2 FQNNGV. The chain's CDR3 is CASSLQGPDSYEQYF. The DNA of the CDR3 is TGTGCCAGCAGCTTGCAGGGGCCAGACTCCTACGAGCAGTACTTC.